Listed below are T cell receptor beta chains from one sample, sequenced in a study of blood T cell repertoires in COVID-19. Clones were sequenced by immunoSEQ multiplex PCR, and TCRdb holds only the in-frame ones, with some missing. Counted here are over 40,000 clones, roughly 79% occurring once; the ten biggest clones make up 13% to 15%. Sequencing input: peripheral blood. These receptors were taken from a human donor in a cohort sampled during active COVID-19. Both conserved end residues are part of each CDR3. Fields, in order: D gene, V gene, J gene, clone size, CDR3 protein, CDR3 DNA. D genes are given only for firm matches. Size values are once, few and many counts, or a class for expanded clones, and some rows have none.

TRBD1	TRBV6-5	TRBJ2-3	NA	CASSYSGTGITDTQYF	TGTGCCAGCAGTTACTCGGGGACAGGGATCACAGATACGCAGTATTTT
NA	TRBV21-1	TRBJ2-3	once	CASSKGARQGSDTQYF	TGTGCCAGCAGCAAAGGAGCCCGACAGGGGTCAGATACGCAGTATTTT
NA	TRBV5-5	TRBJ2-5	NA	CASSFRNQETQYF	TGTGCCAGCAGCTTCCGTAACCAAGAGACCCAGTACTTC
TRBD1	TRBV7-9	TRBJ2-2	NA	CASSLAGGRTGELFF	TGTGCCAGCAGCTTAGCAGGGGGCAGGACCGGGGAGCTGTTTTTT
TRBD1	TRBV5-1	TRBJ1-1	NA	CASSLSQTGNPEAFF	TGCGCCAGCAGCTTGTCTCAGACAGGGAACCCTGAAGCTTTCTTT
NA	TRBV15	TRBJ1-2	NA	CATSRTGLYGYTF	TGTGCCACCAGCAGAACAGGCCTTTATGGCTACACCTTC
NA	TRBV2	TRBJ1-1	NA	CASTPQTNTEAFF	TGTGCCAGCACCCCACAGACGAACACTGAAGCTTTCTTT
TRBD2	TRBV7-2	TRBJ2-5	NA	CASSVLTSGTETQYF	TGTGCCAGCAGCGTACTAACTAGCGGGACAGAGACCCAGTACTTC
TRBD1	TRBV28	TRBJ1-3	once	CASSPWTGGHSGNTIYF	TGTGCCAGCAGTCCATGGACAGGGGGCCACTCTGGAAACACCATATATTTT
NA	TRBV2	TRBJ1-2	NA	CASSHRFGGYTF	TGTGCCAGCAGCCATCGATTCGGGGGCTACACCTTC
NA	TRBV7-9	TRBJ2-7	NA	CASSLAGGYEQYF	TGTGCCAGCAGCTTAGCGGGGGGCTACGAGCAGTACTTC
NA	TRBV7-9	TRBJ1-4	few	CASSLARRINEKLFF	TGTGCCAGCAGCCTAGCAAGGAGGATTAATGAAAAACTGTTTTTT
NA	TRBV19	TRBJ1-5	NA	CASSVGPRADQPQHF	TGTGCCAGTAGTGTCGGCCCGAGGGCGGATCAGCCCCAGCATTTT
NA	TRBV11-2	TRBJ2-7	NA	CASSPQPGIHEQYF	TGTGCCAGCAGCCCTCAGCCGGGGATACACGAGCAGTACTTC
NA	TRBV5-1	TRBJ2-3	NA	CASSFEQGGDTQYF	TGCGCCAGCAGCTTCGAACAGGGAGGGGATACGCAGTATTTT
NA	TRBV2	TRBJ2-1	NA	CASRWGGSSYNEQFF	TGTGCCAGCAGGTGGGGCGGCAGCTCCTACAATGAGCAGTTCTTC
TRBD2	TRBV4-1	TRBJ2-5	NA	CASSQVVIGLAGQETQYF	TGCGCCAGCAGCCAAGTAGTGATAGGACTAGCGGGCCAAGAGACCCAGTACTTC
TRBD1	TRBV25-1	TRBJ2-7	medium-sized	CASSGSTGDLSYEQYF	TGTGCCAGCAGTGGGTCAACAGGGGACCTCTCCTACGAGCAGTACTTC
TRBD1	TRBV9	TRBJ1-2	NA	CASSPLQGFYGYTF	TGTGCCAGCAGCCCACTACAGGGGTTCTATGGCTACACTTTC
NA	TRBV6-5	TRBJ2-7	NA	CASSTPRGGSYEQYF	TGTGCCAGCAGTACCCCAAGGGGGGGTTCGTACGAGCAGTACTTC
TRBD2	TRBV7-2	TRBJ2-1	NA	CASSLTQRGEQFF	TGTGCCAGCAGCTTAACTCAGCGGGGTGAGCAGTTCTTC
TRBD1	TRBV5-1	TRBJ1-6	NA	CASSFRQGNSPLHF	TGCGCCAGCAGCTTCCGACAGGGTAATTCACCCCTCCACTTT
TRBD2	TRBV2	TRBJ2-1	NA	CASSGPFLGGTSGGAKSNEQFF	TGTGCCAGCAGTGGCCCCTTCCTGGGGGGGACTAGCGGGGGGGCCAAATCCAATGAGCAGTTCTTC
TRBD1	TRBV18	TRBJ2-1	once	CASSPGTGMLEQFF	TGTGCCAGCTCACCCGGGACAGGGATGCTTGAGCAGTTCTTC
TRBD1	TRBV4-3	TRBJ1-3	NA	CASSQRTGSGNTIYF	TGCGCCAGCAGCCAAAGGACAGGTTCAGGAAACACCATATATTTT
TRBD1	TRBV3-1/TRBV3-2	TRBJ2-7	once	CASSQGGTGPYEQYF	TGTGCCAGCAGCCAAGGGGGGACAGGACCTTACGAGCAGTACTTC
TRBD1	TRBV4-2	TRBJ2-3	NA	CASSQGDSPATDTQYF	TGTGCCAGCAGCCAAGGGGACAGCCCCGCCACAGATACGCAGTATTTT
NA	TRBV5-5	TRBJ1-2	NA	CASSLDLTSNYGYTF	TGTGCCAGCAGCTTGGACCTTACATCTAACTATGGCTACACCTTC
NA	TRBV11-2	TRBJ2-3	once	CASSLEGGRDTQYF	TGTGCCAGCAGCCTAGAAGGAGGGCGGGATACGCAGTATTTT
NA	TRBV11-2	TRBJ2-3	NA	CASSAHPLPGRTDTQYF	TGTGCCAGCAGCGCCCACCCCTTACCAGGCCGCACAGATACGCAGTATTTT
TRBD1	TRBV19	TRBJ1-4	NA	CASRAGGFEKLFF	TGTGCCAGTAGGGCAGGGGGCTTCGAAAAACTGTTTTTT
NA	TRBV5-4	TRBJ2-1	once	CASSGATQVGNEQFF	TGTGCCAGCAGCGGGGCCACTCAGGTCGGGAATGAGCAGTTCTTC
TRBD2	TRBV4-2	TRBJ2-5	NA	CASSQEGGTSGETQYF	TGTGCCAGCAGCCAAGAAGGTGGGACTAGCGGAGAGACCCAGTACTTC
NA	TRBV6-6	TRBJ2-5	NA	CASSSDSQETQYF	TGTGCCAGCAGTTCAGACAGTCAAGAGACCCAGTACTTC
NA	TRBV10-2	TRBJ2-2	NA	CATTGLYTGELFF	TGCGCCACCACTGGTCTTTACACCGGGGAGCTGTTTTTT
NA	TRBV4-3	TRBJ2-7	few	CASSQDSRSYEQYF	TGCGCCAGCAGCCAAGATTCCAGGTCCTACGAGCAGTACTTC
TRBD2	TRBV5-1	TRBJ2-7	NA	CASSFRGLAGGPWLF	TGCGCCAGCAGCTTCAGAGGACTAGCGGGGGGACCTTGGTTATTC
NA	TRBV3-1/TRBV3-2	TRBJ2-3	NA	CASSQVLRLAYQPDTQYF	TGTGCCAGCAGCCAAGTTTTAAGGCTAGCCTACCAGCCAGATACGCAGTATTTT
NA	TRBV7-7	TRBJ2-3	NA	CASSLGSAVGTDTQYF	TGTGCCAGCAGCTTAGGTAGCGCAGTTGGGACAGATACGCAGTATTTT
TRBD2	TRBV4-3	TRBJ2-2	NA	CASSRDNGLVSGELFF	TGCGCCAGCAGCCGCGACAACGGACTAGTGTCCGGGGAGCTGTTTTTT
TRBD2	TRBV30	TRBJ2-3	NA	CAWSVGLAGDTDTQYF	TGTGCCTGGAGTGTAGGGCTAGCGGGGGACACAGATACGCAGTATTTT
NA	TRBV3-1/TRBV3-2	TRBJ2-7	NA	CASSRTGTPQYF	TGTGCCAGCAGCCGAACCGGGACACCGCAGTACTTC
NA	TRBV18	TRBJ2-1	NA	CASSPPHHTPFNEQFF	TGTGCCAGCTCACCACCCCACCATACTCCCTTCAATGAGCAGTTCTTC
NA	TRBV6-5	TRBJ1-6	NA	CASSSGRTNSPLHF	TGTGCCAGCAGTTCCGGACGGACAAATTCACCCCTCCACTTT
NA	TRBV14	TRBJ1-2	NA	CASSQDSGSRDGYTF	TGTGCCAGCAGCCAAGACTCGGGGTCAAGGGATGGCTACACCTTC
NA	TRBV5-6	TRBJ2-1	NA	CASSGGLTYNEQFF	TGTGCCAGCAGCGGAGGACTAACCTACAATGAGCAGTTCTTC
NA	TRBV11-1	TRBJ2-5	NA	CASSLGRETQYF	TGTGCCAGCAGCTTAGGGAGGGAGACCCAGTACTTC
NA	TRBV6-6	TRBJ1-1	once	CASKPGAMGAFF	TGTGCCAGCAAGCCAGGGGCGATGGGGGCTTTCTTT
TRBD2	TRBV15	TRBJ2-1	NA	CATSRDRSKRGEGNEQFF	TGTGCCACCAGCAGAGATCGGTCTAAGCGGGGGGAGGGTAATGAGCAGTTCTTC
TRBD2	TRBV4-3	TRBJ2-2	NA	CASSLRLGLDTGELFF	TGCGCCAGCAGCCTCCGGTTAGGACTAGACACCGGGGAGCTGTTTTTT
TRBD2	TRBV9	TRBJ2-1	NA	CASSVGNRKLAGLNEQFF	TGTGCCAGCAGCGTAGGGAACCGTAAACTAGCGGGACTCAATGAGCAGTTCTTC
TRBD2	TRBV7-3	TRBJ2-1	many	CASSLTVASGAYNEQFF	TGTGCCAGCAGCCTCACAGTTGCTAGCGGGGCCTACAATGAGCAGTTCTTC
TRBD1	TRBV2	TRBJ1-3	NA	CASSTGDGNTIYF	TGTGCCAGCAGTACAGGGGATGGAAACACCATATATTTT
NA	TRBV7-2	TRBJ1-3	NA	CASSLMRPGNTIYF	TGTGCCAGCAGCTTAATGCGTCCTGGAAACACCATATATTTT